Each of the 24 T cell receptor beta chains below was sequenced from the same sample in a study of cytomegalovirus exposure and HLA in healthy donors. PCR amplification relied on 60 Vbeta primers (plus 13 Jbeta primers). Assay: immunoSEQ multiplex PCR; the TCRdb copy retains only in-frame clones and omits some. The sample records about 170,000 clones, roughly 73% being singletons. Material: PBMCs. The receptor set was obtained from a female donor in good health and CMV-seronegative.

This clone occurred once. The rearrangement links TRBV27 to TRBJ2-1, with 7 bases that match TRBD1. Unmatched junction bases numbered 9, after V lost 7 bases and J lost 6 bases. This CDR3 is built from 14 residues. Germline values: CDR1 MNHEY, CDR2 SMNVEV (reference sequence). CDR3 sequence reads: CASNPGTDFNEQFF. The CDR3 coding sequence is TGTGCCAGCAATCCCGGGACAGATTTCAATGAGCAGTTCTTC.

This clone was picked up one time. The CDR3 DNA is TGCGCCAGCAGCTTGGGTGGGGGGATCTCCTACGAGCAGTACTTC. As protein: CASSLGGGISYEQYF. The chain uses TRBV5-1 and TRBJ2-5, with TRBD2 as a possible D gene (6 bases). Gene TRBJ2-7 matches the end of the DNA better, so the J call may be wrong. Germline V gene sequence: CDR1 SGHRS, CDR2 YFSETQ. The CDR3 is 15 amino acids.

This clone came up once. V is TRBV5-1 and J is TRBJ2-5; TRBD2 agrees at 8 bases. The CDR3 covers 16 residues. With 1 base clipped from V and 1 base from J, the junction kept 6 bases outside the gene matches. The germline CDR1 and CDR2 sequences are SGHRS and YFSETQ. CDR3 region: CASSLYGGGSQETQYF. The CDR3 nucleotides are TGCGCCAGCAGCTTGTATGGCGGGGGGAGCCAAGAGACCCAGTACTTC.

The V call is TRBV5-1, the J call TRBJ2-7; D is unclear. The V gene's germline CDR1 is SGHRS and CDR2 YFSETQ. V was trimmed by 4 bases and J by 0 bases, leaving 14 bases between them. The length of the CDR3 is 15 residues. CDR3 sequence: CASSAVDRSSYEQYF. The CDR3 coding sequence is TGCGCCAGCAGCGCGGTCGACCGGAGCTCCTACGAGCAGTACTTC.

The V and J genes are TRBV6-5 and TRBJ2-1, with TRBD2 matching over 11 bases. The V gene's germline CDR1 is MNHEY and CDR2 SVGAGI. The CDR3 is made up of 15 amino acids. Losses at the gene ends were 7 bases for V and 7 bases for J; bases not matched to a gene: 9. The CDR3 protein is CASTLGLADGNEQFF. The CDR3 coding sequence is TGTGCCAGCACCCTGGGACTAGCGGACGGAAATGAGCAGTTCTTC.

The CDR3 region has the DNA TGTGCCTGGAGCTGGCGGCAGGGGTTGACTGAAGCTTTCTTT. Its protein is CAWSWRQGLTEAFF. V and J are TRBV30 and TRBJ1-1; maybe TRBD1 (6 bases). CDR3 length equals 14 residues. Germline V lookup: CDR1 GTSNPN, CDR2 SVGIG (reference sequence). V lost 3 bases and J lost 5, with 16 bases in between.

This chain links TRBV19 with TRBJ1-1, with 12 bases fitting TRBD1. V shed 3 bases, J shed 10 bases, and the junction held 9 bases outside the gene matches. This CDR3 spans 15 amino acids. The germline gives CDR1 LNHDA, CDR2 SQIVND (reference sequence). The CDR3 reads CASSIKGQGARAAFF. CDR3 nucleotide sequence: TGTGCCAGTAGTATTAAGGGACAGGGGGCGCGGGCAGCTTTCTTT.

This clone was seen a few times. V gene TRBV28 combines with J gene TRBJ2-3; D perhaps matches TRBD2 (7 bases). This CDR3 has 15 residues. V lost 6 bases and J lost 2, with 15 bases in between. Germline V gene lookup returns CDR1 MDHEN and CDR2 SYDVKM. The CDR3 DNA follows: TGTGCCAGCAGCCTGGGGGGGGCGTTCACAGATACGCAGTATTTT. As protein: CASSLGGAFTDTQYF.

The chain carries TRBV6-5 and TRBJ2-7; TRBD1 aligns across 8 bases. This CDR3 has 14 amino acids. Germline V CDR1 and CDR2: MNHEY, SVGAGI. V trimming: 6 bases; J trimming: 2 bases; junction bases outside the gene matches: 6. The CDR3 is CASRPGTGTYEQYF. The CDR3 region has the DNA TGTGCCAGCAGACCGGGGACAGGTACCTACGAGCAGTACTTC.

CDR3 nucleotide sequence: TGTGCCAGCAGTAATCGACAGGGGAAGGGTTTGACAGATACGCAGTATTTT. This sequence encodes CASSNRQGKGLTDTQYF. This chain joins TRBV5-6 and TRBJ2-3; 8 bases map to TRBD1. This CDR3 spans 17 amino acids. The V gene end was trimmed by 5 bases and the J gene end by 3 bases; junction bases not matched to a gene: 14. The germline V gene encodes CDR1 SGHDT and CDR2 YYEEEE. Complete variable domain (other parts from reference TRBV5-6 and TRBJ2-3): DAGVTQSPTHLIKTRGQQVTLRCSPKSGHDTVSWYQQALGQGPQFIFQYYEEEERQRGNFPDRFSGHQFPNYSSELNVNALLLGDSALYLCASSNRQGKGLTDTQYFGPGTRLTVL.

The J gene is TRBJ2-3, the V gene TRBV6-6; D perhaps matches TRBD2 (5 bases). The germline V gene encodes CDR1 MNHNY and CDR2 SVGAGI (reference sequence). The ends were cut back, 0 bases at V and 2 bases at J, with 9 bases in the middle. The CDR3 has 15 amino acids. The CDR3 sequence is CASSYSTTATDTQYF. CDR3 coding DNA: TGTGCCAGCAGTTACTCGACTACCGCCACAGATACGCAGTATTTT.

This chain uses TRBV29-1 with TRBJ2-3; 15 positions agree with TRBD2. Looked up from germline, CDR1 is SQVTM and CDR2 is ANQGSEA. V lost 6 bases, J lost 3 bases, and 4 bases stayed unmatched. The CDR3 length is 15 residues. In nucleotides, the CDR3 is TGCAGCGTCCCCGGGACTAGCGGGAGGACAGATACGCAGTATTTT. Protein: CSVPGTSGRTDTQYF.

The chain carries TRBV23-1 and TRBJ2-7; 7 positions match TRBD1. TRBV23-1 is given ORF status, its function remaining uncertain. Germline trimming cut 4 bases from V and 3 bases from J; bases unmatched to any gene: 18. The CDR3 runs to 18 residues. For the CDR3, the DNA is TGCGCCAGCAGTCCGTCCGCGTACTTCCGGGACAGAGACTACGAGCAGTACTTC. Protein: CASSPSAYFRDRDYEQYF.

The chain has TRBV6-5 and TRBJ1-1; 9 bases map to TRBD1. The CDR3 contains 15 residues. From germline, CDR1 is MNHEY and CDR2 SVGAGI. With V trimmed by 7 bases and J by 5 bases, 11 bases remained unmatched. The CDR3 is CASKVTGTGHTEAFF. In DNA form, the CDR3 reads TGTGCCAGCAAAGTTACCGGGACAGGGCATACTGAAGCTTTCTTT.

The genes are TRBV18 and TRBJ2-7; 7 bases agree with TRBD1. The CDR3 consists of 12 residues. J gave up 0 bases and V 10 bases, and 3 bases lay outside the gene matches. Germline assignment: CDR1 KGHSH and CDR2 LQKENI. CDR3 sequence: CATQGDSYEQYF. The CDR3 DNA reads TGTGCCACCCAGGGGGACTCCTACGAGCAGTACTTC. Full variable domain (remainder filled in from reference TRBV18 and TRBJ2-7): NAGVMQNPRHLVRRRGQEARLRCSPMKGHSHVYWYRQLPEEGLKFMVYLQKENIIDESGMPKERFSAEFPKEGPSILRIQQVVRGDSAAYFCATQGDSYEQYFGPGTRLTVT.

The chain couples TRBV19 to TRBJ2-1; weak D call: TRBD1 (5 bases). Germline CDR1 LNHDA, CDR2 SQIVND (reference sequence). The V gene lost 1 base and the J gene lost 2 bases, with 12 bases spanning the gap. CDR3 length equals 16 residues. The CDR3 DNA reads TGTGCCAGTAGTATAGGGAAGGGGTCTCCCTACAATGAGCAGTTCTTC. Its translation: CASSIGKGSPYNEQFF.

V gene TRBV18 combines with J gene TRBJ2-2, with 8 positions matching TRBD1. Per germline, CDR1 KGHSH and CDR2 LQKENI. The CDR3 has 15 amino acids. With 3 bases clipped from V and 4 bases from J, the junction kept 4 bases outside the gene matches. The CDR3 spells CASSPDREITGELFF. In DNA, the CDR3 is TGTGCCAGCTCACCGGACAGGGAAATCACCGGGGAGCTGTTTTTT.

CDR3 coding DNA: TGTGCCAGTAGTATCGTGGCAGGTGGAAACACCATATATTTT. Translated: CASSIVAGGNTIYF. This chain connects TRBV19 to TRBJ1-3, with no clear D. CDR3 length: 14 amino acids. The V end was cut by 3 bases, the J end by 3 bases, with 9 bases between. In germline, CDR1 is LNHDA, CDR2 SQIVND (reference sequence).

V is TRBV4-1 and J is TRBJ2-7; D unresolved. Germline V lookup: CDR1 MGHRA, CDR2 YSYEKL. This CDR3 spans 16 amino acids. Trimming shortened V by 0 bases and J by 0 bases, and 12 bases separated the two germline ends. CDR3 loop: CASSQEVPASSYEQYF. CDR3 sequence (DNA): TGCGCCAGCAGCCAAGAGGTTCCAGCTAGCTCCTACGAGCAGTACTTC.

This chain links TRBV11-3 with TRBJ2-1, with 10 positions matching TRBD2. The ends lost 6 bases at V and 6 bases at J; junction bases unmatched: 8. The V gene's germline CDR1 is SGHNT and CDR2 YENEEA. The CDR3 spans 15 residues. The CDR3 region is CASSHSGRFGNEQFF. The CDR3 region has the DNA TGTGCCAGCAGTCATAGCGGGAGGTTTGGCAATGAGCAGTTCTTC.

The CDR3 DNA sequence: TGCGCCAGCAGCTTGGATACAGGGGGGTTCTATGGCTACACCTTC. It translates to CASSLDTGGFYGYTF. This chain links TRBV5-1 with TRBJ1-2, with 8 nucleotides matching TRBD1. The CDR3 loop spans 15 amino acids. Germline CDR1 SGHRS, CDR2 YFSETQ. With V trimmed by 0 bases and J by 4 bases, 5 bases remained unmatched.

This clone was detected a few times. The rearrangement joins TRBV11-2 to TRBJ2-7, with 11 positions matching TRBD1. The junction had 5 bases not matched to a gene; V was cut back by 1 base and J by 0 bases. This CDR3 contains 17 residues. Germline lookup yields CDR1 SGHAT and CDR2 FQNNGV. The CDR3 DNA follows: TGTGCCAGCAGCTTAGGGACAGGGGGCGCCCACTCCTACGAGCAGTACTTC. It codes for CASSLGTGGAHSYEQYF.

The V gene is TRBV18, the J gene TRBJ2-3, with 9 nucleotides matching TRBD1. Per the germline V gene, CDR1 is KGHSH and CDR2 is LQKENI. V lost 6 bases to trimming and J lost 4 bases; unmatched junction nucleotides: 5. The CDR3 sequence is 14 residues long. This CDR3 is CASSLGTGPDTQYF. DNA for the CDR3: TGTGCCAGCTCCCTCGGGACAGGGCCAGATACGCAGTATTTT. The full variable domain, its missing parts supplied by reference TRBV18 and TRBJ2-3, is NAGVMQNPRHLVRRRGQEARLRCSPMKGHSHVYWYRQLPEEGLKFMVYLQKENIIDESGMPKERFSAEFPKEGPSILRIQQVVRGDSAAYFCASSLGTGPDTQYFGPGTRLTVL.

The rearrangement uses TRBV28 and TRBJ1-2, with D hard to call. V lost 4 bases to trimming and J lost 4 bases, with 4 bases between them. The CDR3 loop spans 11 amino acids. The germline gives CDR1 MDHEN, CDR2 SYDVKM. This CDR3 reads CASSSVYGYTF. Here the CDR3 DNA reads TGTGCCAGCAGTTCCGTCTATGGCTACACCTTC.